This T cell receptor (beta chain) emerged from a study of blood T cell repertoires in COVID-19. Overall study context: Some COVID-19 samples were acute and others convalescent; all came from the United States, Italy and Spain.

Original methodology: Amplifying reference gene primers gave estimates of nucleated cell counts. Measured with immunoSEQ multiplex PCR; TCRdb has only the in-frame clones, and not every one. V, J and clone size were drawn from that table, and D and trimming were deduced from the DNA. Of fewer than 500,000 clones in the sample, approximately 90% were seen once. Only a few counts were recorded for this clone. Germline V gene data show CDR1 as SGHRS and CDR2 as YFSETQ. There are 14 residues in the CDR3. The V segment lost 3 bases and the J segment 6 bases; nucleotides outside the gene matches: 6. The source material was peripheral blood. This sequence originates from a man younger than 35 with COVID-19, enrolled during active disease. The rearrangement links TRBV5-1 to TRBJ1-1, with 9 nucleotides matching TRBD1. CDR3 nucleotide sequence: TGCGCCAGCAGCTCACAGGGGGCAAAAGCTGAAGCTTTCTTT. Amino acid sequence: CASSSQGAKAEAFF.